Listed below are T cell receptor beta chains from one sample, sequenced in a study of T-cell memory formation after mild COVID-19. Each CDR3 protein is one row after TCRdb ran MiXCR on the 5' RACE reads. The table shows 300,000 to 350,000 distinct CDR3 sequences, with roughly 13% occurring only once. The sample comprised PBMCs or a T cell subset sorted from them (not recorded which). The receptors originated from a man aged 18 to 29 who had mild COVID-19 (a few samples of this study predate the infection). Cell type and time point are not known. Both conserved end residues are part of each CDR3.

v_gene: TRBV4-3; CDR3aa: CASSLRGTGAEEQYF
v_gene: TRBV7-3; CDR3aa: CASSPGTSGGREQFF
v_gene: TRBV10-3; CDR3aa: CAISGGQAYGYTF
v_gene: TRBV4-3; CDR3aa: CASSPSTRGTDTQYF
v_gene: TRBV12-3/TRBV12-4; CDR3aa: CASRAGGRETQYF
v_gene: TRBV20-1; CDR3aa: CSARTGDIF
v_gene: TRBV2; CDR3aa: CASSDRTYNEQFF
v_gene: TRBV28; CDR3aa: CASSRAGTAYGYTF
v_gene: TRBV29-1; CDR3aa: CSVAGKPNQPQHF
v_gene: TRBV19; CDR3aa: CASSTPQAGNQPQHF
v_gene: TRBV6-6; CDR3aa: CASSADRGNTEAFF
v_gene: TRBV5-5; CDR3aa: CASSLEGTGLGTQYF
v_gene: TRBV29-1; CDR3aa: CSVDTGINEKLFF
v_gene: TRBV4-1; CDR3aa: CASSQGRQRGTEAFF
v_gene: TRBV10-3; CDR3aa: CAISESGYRTNTEAFF
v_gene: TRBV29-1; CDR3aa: CSVARGGTPNYGYTF
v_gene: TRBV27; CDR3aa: CASGHNEQFF
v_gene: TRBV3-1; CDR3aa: CASSPRTGGQETQYF
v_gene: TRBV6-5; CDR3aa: CASSYSAWGTYEQYF
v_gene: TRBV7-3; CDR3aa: CASSPSGTSYEQYF
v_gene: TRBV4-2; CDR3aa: CASSQEARAYNEQFF
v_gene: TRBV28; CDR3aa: CASRVHTGELFF